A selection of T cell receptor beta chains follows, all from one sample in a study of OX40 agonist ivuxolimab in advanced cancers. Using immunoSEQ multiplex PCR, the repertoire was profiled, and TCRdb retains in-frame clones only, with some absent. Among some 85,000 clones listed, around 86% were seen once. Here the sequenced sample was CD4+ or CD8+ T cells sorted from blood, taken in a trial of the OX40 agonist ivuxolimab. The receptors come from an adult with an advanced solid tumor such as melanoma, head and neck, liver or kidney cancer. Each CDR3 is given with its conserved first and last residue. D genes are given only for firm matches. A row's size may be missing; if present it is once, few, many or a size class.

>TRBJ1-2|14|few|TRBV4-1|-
CASSQVTSGYGYTF
TGCGCCAGCAGCCAAGTAACCTCCGGCTATGGCTACACCTTC
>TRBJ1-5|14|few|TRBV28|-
CASTRGTADQPQHF
TGTGCCAGCACCCGAGGTACAGCAGATCAGCCCCAGCATTTT
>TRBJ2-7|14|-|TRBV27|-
CASSPTSFSYEQYF
TGTGCCAGCAGCCCCACTAGCTTCTCTTACGAGCAGTACTTC
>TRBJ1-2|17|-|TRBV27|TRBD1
CASRKIPGTGVKAGYTF
TGTGCCAGCAGGAAGATCCCCGGGACAGGGGTTAAGGCTGGCTACACCTTC
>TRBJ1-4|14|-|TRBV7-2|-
CASSPGWANEKLFF
TGTGCCAGCAGCCCGGGTTGGGCTAATGAAAAACTGTTTTTT
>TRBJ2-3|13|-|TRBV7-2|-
CASRFSGTDTQYF
TGTGCCAGCAGGTTCTCCGGAACAGATACGCAGTATTTT
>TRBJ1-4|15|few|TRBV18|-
CASSRTRRTNEKLFF
TGTGCCAGCTCTCGGACGAGGAGAACTAATGAAAAACTGTTTTTT
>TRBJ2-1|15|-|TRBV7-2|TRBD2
CASSISGRATNEQFF
TGTGCCAGCAGCATTAGCGGGAGGGCCACCAATGAGCAGTTCTTC
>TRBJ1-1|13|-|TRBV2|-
CASSGLLNTEAFF
TGTGCCAGCAGCGGACTGTTGAACACTGAAGCTTTCTTT
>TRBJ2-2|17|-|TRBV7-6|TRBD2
CASSVGLAGGYTGELFF
TGTGCCAGCAGCGTTGGACTAGCGGGAGGTTACACCGGGGAGCTGTTTTTT